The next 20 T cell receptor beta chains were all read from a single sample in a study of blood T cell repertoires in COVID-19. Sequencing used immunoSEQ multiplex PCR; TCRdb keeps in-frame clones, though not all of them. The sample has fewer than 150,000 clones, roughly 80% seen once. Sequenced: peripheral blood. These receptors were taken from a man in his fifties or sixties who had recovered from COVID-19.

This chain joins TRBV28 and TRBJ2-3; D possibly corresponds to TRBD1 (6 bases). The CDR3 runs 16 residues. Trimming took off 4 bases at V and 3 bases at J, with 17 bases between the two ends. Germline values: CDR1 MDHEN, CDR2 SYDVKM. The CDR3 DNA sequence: TGTGCCAGCAGTTACCCCGGTGGGGGCCGGACAGATACGCAGTATTTT. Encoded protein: CASSYPGGGRTDTQYF.

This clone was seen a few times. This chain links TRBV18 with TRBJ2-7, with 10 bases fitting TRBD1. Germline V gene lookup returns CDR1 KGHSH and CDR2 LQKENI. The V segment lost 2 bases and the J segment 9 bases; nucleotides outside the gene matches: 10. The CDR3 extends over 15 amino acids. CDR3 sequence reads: CASSPAGTGDLGQYF. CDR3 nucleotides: TGTGCCAGCTCACCAGCCGGGACAGGGGATCTTGGGCAGTACTTC.

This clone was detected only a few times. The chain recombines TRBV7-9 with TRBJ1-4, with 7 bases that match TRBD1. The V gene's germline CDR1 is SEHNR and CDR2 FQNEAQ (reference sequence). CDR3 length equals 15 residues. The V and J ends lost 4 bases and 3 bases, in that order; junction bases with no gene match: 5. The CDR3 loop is CASSSSGTANEKLFF. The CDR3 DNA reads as TGTGCCAGCAGCTCATCCGGGACAGCTAATGAAAAACTGTTTTTT. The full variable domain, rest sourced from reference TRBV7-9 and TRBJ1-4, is DTGVSQNPRHKITKRGQNVTFRCDPISEHNRLYWYRQTLGQGPEFLTYFQNEAQLEKSRLLSDRFSAERPKGSFSTLEIQRTEQGDSAMYLCASSSSGTANEKLFFGSGTQLSVL.

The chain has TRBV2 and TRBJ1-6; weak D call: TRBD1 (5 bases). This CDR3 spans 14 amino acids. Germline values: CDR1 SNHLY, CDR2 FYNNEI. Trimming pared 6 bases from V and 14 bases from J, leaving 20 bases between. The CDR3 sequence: CASRDTGPNAALHF. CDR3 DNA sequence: TGTGCCAGCAGGGACACGGGTCCCAATGCGGCCCTCCACTTT.

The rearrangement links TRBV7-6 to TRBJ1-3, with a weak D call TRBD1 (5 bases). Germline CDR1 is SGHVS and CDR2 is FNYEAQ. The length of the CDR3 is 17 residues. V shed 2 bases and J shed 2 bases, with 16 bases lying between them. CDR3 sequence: CASSLLTVPNPGNTIYF. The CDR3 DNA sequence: TGTGCCAGCAGCTTACTGACAGTGCCCAACCCTGGAAACACCATATATTTT.

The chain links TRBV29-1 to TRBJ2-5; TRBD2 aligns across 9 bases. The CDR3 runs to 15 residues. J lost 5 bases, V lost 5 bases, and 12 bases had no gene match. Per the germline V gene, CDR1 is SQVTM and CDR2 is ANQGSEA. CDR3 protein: CSVRPATSGLETQYF. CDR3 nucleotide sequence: TGCAGCGTTAGGCCAGCAACTAGCGGGTTGGAGACCCAGTACTTC.

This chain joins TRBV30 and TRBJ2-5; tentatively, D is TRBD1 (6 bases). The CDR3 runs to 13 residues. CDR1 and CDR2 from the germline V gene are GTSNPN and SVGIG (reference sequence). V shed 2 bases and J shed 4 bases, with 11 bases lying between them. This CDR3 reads CAWSPDRRETQYF. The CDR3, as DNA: TGTGCCTGGAGTCCGGACAGAAGAGAGACCCAGTACTTC.

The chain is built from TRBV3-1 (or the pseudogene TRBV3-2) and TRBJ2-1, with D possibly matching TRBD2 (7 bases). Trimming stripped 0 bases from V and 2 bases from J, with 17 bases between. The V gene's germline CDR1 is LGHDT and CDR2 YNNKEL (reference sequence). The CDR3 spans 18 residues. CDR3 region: CASSQELGGRATYNEQFF. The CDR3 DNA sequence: TGTGCCAGCAGCCAAGAACTAGGGGGGAGGGCCACCTACAATGAGCAGTTCTTC.

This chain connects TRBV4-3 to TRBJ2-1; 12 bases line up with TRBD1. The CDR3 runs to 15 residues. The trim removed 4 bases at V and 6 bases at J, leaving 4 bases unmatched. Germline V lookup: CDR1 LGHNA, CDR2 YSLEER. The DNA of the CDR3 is TGCGCCAGCAGCCCGGGACAGGGGGCGTTCAATGAGCAGTTCTTC. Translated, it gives CASSPGQGAFNEQFF.

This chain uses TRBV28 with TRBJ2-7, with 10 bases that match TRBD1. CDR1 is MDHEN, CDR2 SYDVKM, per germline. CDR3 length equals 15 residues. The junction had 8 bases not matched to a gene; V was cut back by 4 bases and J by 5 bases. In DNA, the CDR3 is TGTGCCAGCAGTTCACCGACAGGGGGCAGGAACGAGCAGTACTTC. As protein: CASSSPTGGRNEQYF.

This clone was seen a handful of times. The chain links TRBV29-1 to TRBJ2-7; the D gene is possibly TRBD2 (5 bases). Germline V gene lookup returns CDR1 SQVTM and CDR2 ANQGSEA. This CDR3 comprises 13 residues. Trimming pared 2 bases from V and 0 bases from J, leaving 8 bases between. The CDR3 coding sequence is TGCAGCGTTGAAACCGGGGACTCCTACGAGCAGTACTTC. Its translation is CSVETGDSYEQYF.

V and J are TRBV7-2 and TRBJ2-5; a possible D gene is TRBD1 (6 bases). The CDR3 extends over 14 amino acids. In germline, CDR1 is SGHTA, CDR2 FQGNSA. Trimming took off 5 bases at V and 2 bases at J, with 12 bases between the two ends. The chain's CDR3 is CASSLWTVQETQYF. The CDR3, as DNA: TGTGCCAGCAGCCTTTGGACAGTACAAGAGACCCAGTACTTC.

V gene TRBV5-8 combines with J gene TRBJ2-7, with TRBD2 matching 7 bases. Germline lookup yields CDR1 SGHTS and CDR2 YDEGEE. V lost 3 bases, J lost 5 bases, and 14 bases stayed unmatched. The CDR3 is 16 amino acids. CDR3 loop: CASSSGSLAGEDEQYF. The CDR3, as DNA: TGTGCCAGCAGCTCTGGATCCTTGGCGGGGGAAGACGAGCAGTACTTC.

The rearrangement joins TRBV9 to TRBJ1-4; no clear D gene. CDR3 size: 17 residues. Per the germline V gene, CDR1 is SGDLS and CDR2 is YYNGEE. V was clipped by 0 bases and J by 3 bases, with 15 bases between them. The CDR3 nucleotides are TGTGCCAGCAGCGTAGGGCCAGAAACCTCCTCTAATGAAAAACTGTTTTTT. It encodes CASSVGPETSSNEKLFF.

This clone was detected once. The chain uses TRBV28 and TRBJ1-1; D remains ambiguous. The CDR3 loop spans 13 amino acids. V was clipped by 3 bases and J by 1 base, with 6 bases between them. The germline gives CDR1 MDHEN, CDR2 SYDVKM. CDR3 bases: TGTGCCAGCAGTTTGGCGGGGAACACTGAAGCTTTCTTT. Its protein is CASSLAGNTEAFF.

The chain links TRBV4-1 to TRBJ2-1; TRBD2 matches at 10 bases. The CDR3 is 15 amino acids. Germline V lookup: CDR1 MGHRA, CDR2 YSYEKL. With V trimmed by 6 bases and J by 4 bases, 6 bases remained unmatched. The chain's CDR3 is CASSSASGRYNEQFF. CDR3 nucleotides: TGCGCCAGCAGTTCAGCTAGCGGGAGATACAATGAGCAGTTCTTC.

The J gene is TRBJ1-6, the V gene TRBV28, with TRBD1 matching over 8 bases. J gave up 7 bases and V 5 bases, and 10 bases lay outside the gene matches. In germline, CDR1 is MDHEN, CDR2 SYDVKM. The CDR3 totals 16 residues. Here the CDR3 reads CASSHGTGARNSPLHF. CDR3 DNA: TGTGCCAGCAGTCACGGGACAGGAGCGCGGAATTCACCCCTCCACTTT. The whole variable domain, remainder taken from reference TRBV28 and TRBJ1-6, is DVKVTQSSRYLVKRTGEKVFLECVQDMDHENMFWYRQDPGLGLRLIYFSYDVKMKEKGDIPEGYSVSREKKERFSLILESASTNQTSMYLCASSHGTGARNSPLHFGNGTRLTVT.

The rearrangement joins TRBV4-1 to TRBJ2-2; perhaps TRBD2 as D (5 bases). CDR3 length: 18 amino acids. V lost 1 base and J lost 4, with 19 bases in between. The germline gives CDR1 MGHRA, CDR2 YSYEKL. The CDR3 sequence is CASSQVPQEIAGTGELFF. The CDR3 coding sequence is TGCGCCAGCAGCCAAGTCCCCCAAGAGATCGCGGGCACCGGGGAGCTGTTTTTT.

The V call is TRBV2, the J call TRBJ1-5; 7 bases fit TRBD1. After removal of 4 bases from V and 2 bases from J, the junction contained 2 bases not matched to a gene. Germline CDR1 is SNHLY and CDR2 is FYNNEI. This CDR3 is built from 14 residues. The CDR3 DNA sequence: TGTGCCAGCAGTGGACAGGGTGGCAATCAGCCCCAGCATTTT. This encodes CASSGQGGNQPQHF.

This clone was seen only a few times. CDR3 nucleotides: TGTGCCAGCTCATCTGAGACTAGCACAGATACGCAGTATTTT. This gives the protein CASSSETSTDTQYF. The chain recombines TRBV18 with TRBJ2-3; no reliable D call. The germline V and J ends were trimmed by 5 bases and 0 bases, with 9 bases remaining between them. The germline V gene encodes CDR1 KGHSH and CDR2 LQKENI. The CDR3 length is 14 residues.